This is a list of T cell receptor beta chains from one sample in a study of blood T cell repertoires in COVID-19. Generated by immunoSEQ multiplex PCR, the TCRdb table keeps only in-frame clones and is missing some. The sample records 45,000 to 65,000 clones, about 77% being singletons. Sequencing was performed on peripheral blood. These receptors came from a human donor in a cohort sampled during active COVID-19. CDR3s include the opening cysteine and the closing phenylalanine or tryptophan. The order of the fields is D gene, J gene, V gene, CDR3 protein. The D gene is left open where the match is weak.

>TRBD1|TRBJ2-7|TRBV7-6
CASSFRDRGVDEQYF
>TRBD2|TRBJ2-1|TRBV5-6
CASNYGDGGGASPQFF
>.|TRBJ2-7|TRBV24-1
CATSLLMGRSYEQYF
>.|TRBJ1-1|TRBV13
CASSLGLMNTEAFF
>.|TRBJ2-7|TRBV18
CASSPGRPQWEQYF
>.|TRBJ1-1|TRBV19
CASSRLGRAGLNTEAFF
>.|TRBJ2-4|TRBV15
CATSRESLQGAKNIQYF
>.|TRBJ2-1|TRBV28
CASSSTPSYEQFF
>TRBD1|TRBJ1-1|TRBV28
CASSTGGTEAFF
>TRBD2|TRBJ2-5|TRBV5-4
CASSPSGRTETQYF
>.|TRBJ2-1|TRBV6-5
CASSQYNEQFF
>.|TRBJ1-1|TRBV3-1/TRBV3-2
CASSQDPGLAEAFF
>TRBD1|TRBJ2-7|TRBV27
CASRDRNYEQYF
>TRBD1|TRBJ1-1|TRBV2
CASTDRDTKAFF
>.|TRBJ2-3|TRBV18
CASSPSGTDTQYF
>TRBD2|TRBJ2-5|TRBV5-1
CASSPAGVQETQYF
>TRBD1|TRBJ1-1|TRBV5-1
CASSTGQGATEAFF
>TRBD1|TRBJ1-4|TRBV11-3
CASSLGRTGRTEKLFF
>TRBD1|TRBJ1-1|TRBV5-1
CASSSRTGNTEAFF
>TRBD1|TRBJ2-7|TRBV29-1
CSVAGQGGLYEQYF
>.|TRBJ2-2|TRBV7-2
CASSLGGRGELFF
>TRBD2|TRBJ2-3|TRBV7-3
CASSVLAGGTDTQYF
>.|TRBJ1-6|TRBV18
CASSPRGSGAGYNSPLHF
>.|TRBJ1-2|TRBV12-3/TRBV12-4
CASSRTSYGYTF